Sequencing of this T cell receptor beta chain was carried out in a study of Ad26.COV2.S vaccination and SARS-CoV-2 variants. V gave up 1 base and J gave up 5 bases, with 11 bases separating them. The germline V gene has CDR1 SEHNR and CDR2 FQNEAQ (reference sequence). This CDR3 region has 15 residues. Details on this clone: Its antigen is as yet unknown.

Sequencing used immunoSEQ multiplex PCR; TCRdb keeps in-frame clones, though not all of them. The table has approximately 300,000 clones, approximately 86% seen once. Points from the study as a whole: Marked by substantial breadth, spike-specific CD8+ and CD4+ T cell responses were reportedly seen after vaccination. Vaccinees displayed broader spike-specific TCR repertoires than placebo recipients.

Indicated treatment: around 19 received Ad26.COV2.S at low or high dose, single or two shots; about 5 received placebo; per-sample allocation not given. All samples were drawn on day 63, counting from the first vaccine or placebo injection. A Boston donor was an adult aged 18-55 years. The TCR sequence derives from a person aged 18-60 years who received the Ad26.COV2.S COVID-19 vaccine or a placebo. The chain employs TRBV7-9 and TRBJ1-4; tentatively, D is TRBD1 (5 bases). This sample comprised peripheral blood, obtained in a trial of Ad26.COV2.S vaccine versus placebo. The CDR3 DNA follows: TGTGCCAGCAGCTTAGGAGGGACGGGGAATGAAAAACTGTTTTTT. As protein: CASSLGGTGNEKLFF.